This T cell receptor beta chain was profiled in a study of cytomegalovirus exposure and HLA in healthy donors. This CDR3 has 15 residues. Germline CDR1 reads SGHTA; CDR2 reads FQGNSA. The ends lost 4 bases at V and 6 bases at J; junction bases unmatched: 10. Vbeta (60) and Jbeta (13) primers were used in the PCR. Only in-frame clones appear in the TCRdb table, and some are missing; sequencing was by immunoSEQ multiplex PCR. The data show roughly 190,000 clones, over 75% seen once. V usage is TRBV7-2 and J usage is TRBJ1-1; TRBD1 agrees at 8 bases. Input material: PBMCs. The sequence was collected from a woman aged 45 to 65 in good health and CMV-seropositive. As DNA, the CDR3 is TGTGCCAGCAGCTCACAGGGACAGGAGTTGCCTGAAGCTTTCTTT. This translates into CASSSQGQELPEAFF.